These 19 T cell receptor beta chains originate from one sample sequenced in a study of blood T cell repertoires in COVID-19. Only in-frame clones appear in the TCRdb table, and some are missing; sequencing was by immunoSEQ multiplex PCR. The table lists 40,000 to 45,000 clones, around 82% of them singletons, with approximately 26% in the top ten. The source material was peripheral blood. These TCRs come from a man aged 80 or over with acute or convalescent COVID-19.

This sequence joins TRBV29-1 and TRBJ2-5; perhaps TRBD1 as D (5 bases). The CDR3 spans 12 residues. V was pared by 5 bases and J by 4 bases, with 11 bases between. The germline gives CDR1 SQVTM, CDR2 ANQGSEA. CDR3 residues: CSVSGLGETQYF. The DNA for the CDR3 is TGCAGCGTTTCAGGGTTGGGAGAGACCCAGTACTTC.

The chain couples TRBV5-4 to TRBJ2-7, with a tentative D call TRBD2 (5 bases). Trimming took 4 bases from V and 2 from J, leaving 13 bases between them. CDR3 length: 14 amino acids. CDR1 is SGHNT, CDR2 YYREEE, per germline (reference sequence). The CDR3 here is CASSHTRKPYEQYF. Written as DNA, the CDR3 is TGTGCCAGCAGCCATACTAGAAAACCCTACGAGCAGTACTTC.

Written as DNA, the CDR3 is TGTGCCAGCAGCTCGAATACACTAGCGGGGTACAATGAGCAGTTCTTC. Its translation is CASSSNTLAGYNEQFF. The gene calls are TRBV7-8 and TRBJ2-1, with TRBD2 identical over 10 bases. V lost 4 bases, J lost 4 bases, and 7 bases stayed unmatched. Germline values: CDR1 SGHVS, CDR2 FQNEAQ. This CDR3 is 16 amino acids long.

J is TRBJ2-2 and V is TRBV29-1, with D possibly matching TRBD1 (6 bases). V lost 3 bases and J lost 4, with 15 bases in between. The CDR3 has 15 amino acids. Germline V gives CDR1 SQVTM, CDR2 ANQGSEA. CDR3 bases: TGCAGCGTTGACCCGACAGGCCAAGGCACCGGGGAGCTGTTTTTT. This encodes CSVDPTGQGTGELFF.

The chain is built from TRBV3-1 (or the pseudogene TRBV3-2) and TRBJ2-2; 7 positions agree with TRBD2. The CDR3 is 14 residues long. The V segment lost 4 bases and the J segment 7 bases; nucleotides outside the gene matches: 6. Looked up from germline, CDR1 is LGHDT and CDR2 is YNNKEL (reference sequence). The CDR3 region is CASSRDRGSGELFF. The DNA for the CDR3 is TGTGCCAGCAGCCGCGACCGCGGGAGCGGGGAGCTGTTTTTT.

This clone was observed a handful of times. The V gene is TRBV6-5, the J gene TRBJ1-1; D may be TRBD1 (5 bases). The V end was cut by 9 bases, the J end by 4 bases, with 15 bases between. Germline assignment: CDR1 MNHEY and CDR2 SVGAGI. The length of the CDR3 is 13 residues. The chain's CDR3 is CASRRGPSTEAFF. The CDR3 region has the DNA TGTGCCAGTCGGAGGGGTCCCAGCACTGAAGCTTTCTTT.

This clone is labeled as medium-sized. The rearrangement joins TRBV18 to TRBJ2-7, with 7 bases that match TRBD1. CDR1 and CDR2 from the germline V gene are KGHSH and LQKENI. The CDR3 runs 14 residues. J lost 2 bases, V lost 4 bases, and 5 bases had no gene match. The CDR3 region has the DNA TGTGCCAGCTCACTGTCGGGACAGCCCTACGAGCAGTACTTC. Translated: CASSLSGQPYEQYF.

This clone was detected a few times. This chain links TRBV7-2 with TRBJ1-1; D is unresolved. The CDR3 is 15 amino acids. CDR1 is SGHTA and CDR2 is FQGNSA in the germline V gene. V was clipped by 3 bases and J by 1 base, with 12 bases between them. As DNA, the CDR3 is TGTGCCAGCAGCTTTATGCTCCGTAGGAACACTGAAGCTTTCTTT. This codes for CASSFMLRRNTEAFF.

Comment on this clone: An end of the junction does not agree with germline; a read error may underlie this. The CDR3 reads CASSLDRAGLDF. The CDR3 bases are TGTGCCAGCAGCTTGGACAGGGCGGGCCTCGACTTT. The J gene is TRBJ1-6, the V gene TRBV6-6; 8 bases fit TRBD1. Germline CDR1 and CDR2: MNHNY and SVGAGI (reference sequence). This CDR3 contains 12 residues.

The rearrangement links TRBV9 to TRBJ2-5; 7 nucleotides align to TRBD1. Trimming cost V 1 base and J 5 bases; bases outside gene matches: 8. Looked up from germline, CDR1 is SGDLS and CDR2 is YYNGEE. The CDR3 totals 15 residues. The CDR3 reads CASSVTGRGWETQYF. For the CDR3, the DNA is TGTGCCAGCAGCGTAACGGGCAGGGGGTGGGAGACCCAGTACTTC.

This clone appeared a few times. The V call is TRBV29-1, the J call TRBJ2-5; D remains ambiguous. This CDR3 comprises 10 residues. Germline assignment: CDR1 SQVTM and CDR2 ANQGSEA. V lost 7 bases, J lost 7 bases, and 10 bases lay in between. Written as DNA, the CDR3 is TGCAGCGAAACTCGGGTGACCCAGTACTTC. Translating it yields CSETRVTQYF. The whole variable domain, filled in from reference TRBV29-1 and TRBJ2-5, reads SAVISQKPSRDICQRGTSLTIQCQVDSQVTMMFWYRQQPGQSLTLIATANQGSEATYESGFVIDKFPISRPNLTFSTLTVSNMSPEDSSIYLCSETRVTQYFGPGTRLLVL.

This chain joins TRBV6-5 and TRBJ2-1; 7 bases map to TRBD1. The CDR3 runs 12 residues. The V gene end was trimmed by 10 bases and the J gene end by 3 bases; junction bases not matched to a gene: 3. Germline values: CDR1 MNHEY, CDR2 SVGAGI. The CDR3 DNA reads as TGTGCCACCTGGGACAGCTACAATGAGCAGTTCTTC. Protein: CATWDSYNEQFF.

This rearrangement joins TRBV29-1 to TRBJ1-1; D unclear. The CDR3 consists of 13 residues. Trimming took off 1 base at V and 0 bases at J, with 6 bases between the two ends. Germline CDR1 SQVTM, CDR2 ANQGSEA. CDR3 bases: TGCAGCGTTGAAGTCACTTTGAACACTGAAGCTTTCTTT. It is translated as CSVEVTLNTEAFF.

The chain's CDR3 is CASSITNRGSDYTF. The CDR3, as DNA: TGTGCCAGCAGTATTACGAACAGGGGCTCCGACTACACCTTC. The V gene is TRBV6-5, the J gene TRBJ1-2; TRBD1 matches at 7 bases. Trimming at V came to 5 bases and at J to 10 bases, leaving 13 bases not matched to a gene. The CDR3 consists of 14 residues. Germline lookup yields CDR1 MNHEY and CDR2 SVGAGI.

The chain employs TRBV5-1 and TRBJ2-5; no firm D call. V was cut by 1 base and J by 3 bases, with 7 bases left in between. The CDR3 totals 13 residues. Per the germline V gene, CDR1 is SGHRS and CDR2 is YFSETQ. CDR3 sequence: CASSLTGEETQYF. Here the CDR3 DNA reads TGCGCCAGCAGCTTGACTGGAGAAGAGACCCAGTACTTC.

This clone was seen a few times. This chain links TRBV27 with TRBJ1-1, with 7 bases lining up with TRBD1. Germline loops: CDR1 MNHEY, CDR2 SMNVEV (reference sequence). The CDR3 runs to 14 residues. The V gene end was trimmed by 3 bases and the J gene end by 4 bases; junction bases not matched to a gene: 5. CDR3 bases: TGTGCCAGCAGTTTCAGCCGACAGGGCACTGAAGCTTTCTTT. It encodes CASSFSRQGTEAFF.

The rearrangement links TRBV2 to TRBJ2-3; 9 bases agree with TRBD2. V lost 4 bases, J lost 5 bases, and 13 bases stayed unmatched. Germline V CDR1 and CDR2: SNHLY, FYNNEI. The CDR3 is 17 residues long. The CDR3: CASSVPRSGGPGDTQYF. As DNA, the CDR3 is TGTGCCAGCAGTGTCCCTCGGAGCGGGGGGCCAGGAGATACGCAGTATTTT.

V and J are TRBV5-1 and TRBJ2-1; 11 positions agree with TRBD1. This CDR3 contains 15 residues. After removal of 4 bases from V and 9 bases from J, the junction contained 9 bases not matched to a gene. The germline V gene encodes CDR1 SGHRS and CDR2 YFSETQ. The CDR3 protein is CASSIGTGGESEQFF. CDR3 nucleotides: TGCGCCAGCAGCATCGGGACAGGGGGAGAGTCTGAGCAGTTCTTC.

The chain recombines TRBV7-9 with TRBJ1-2, with 7 bases identical to TRBD1. V trimming: 0 bases; J trimming: 4 bases; junction bases outside the gene matches: 8. This CDR3 comprises 16 residues. The V gene's germline CDR1 is SEHNR and CDR2 FQNEAQ (reference sequence). This chain's CDR3 is CASSLADKGGGYGYTF. CDR3 bases: TGTGCCAGCAGCTTAGCGGACAAAGGGGGCGGCTATGGCTACACCTTC.